The clone carrying this T cell receptor beta chain was found a few times. Its target is unknown. The sample belongs to a study of early T cells in non-severe SARS-CoV-2 infection. The overall study: Chains were not paired, and sequencing was done on bulk RNA from unsorted whole blood.

The protocol attached unique molecular identifiers to individual cDNA molecules. TCRdb itself ran the 5' RACE reads through MiXCR, one entry per CDR3 protein. The data contain approximately 70,000 distinct CDR3 sequences, roughly 4.5% of them singletons. Study-wide results and limits: There was a bias toward anti-spike CD8 responses in VDJdb matching, which missed private and CD4 specificities.

Per the germline V gene, CDR1 is SGDLS and CDR2 is YYNGEE. The V and J ends lost 3 bases and 2 bases respectively, with 11 bases between them. There are 14 residues in the CDR3. This receptor was obtained from an adult who was a healthcare worker with PCR-confirmed SARS-CoV-2 infection or an uninfected control (not recorded which). The donor label of this sample is uncertain. The genes are TRBV9 and TRBJ1-1; D may be TRBD1 (5 bases). Sequenced material: whole blood, taken at baseline. The CDR3 region is CASSAGDDNTEAFF. CDR3 nucleotide sequence: TGTGCCAGCAGCGCGGGGGATGACAACACTGAAGCTTTCTTT.